A selection of T cell receptor beta chains follows, all from one sample in a study of T cell repertoires in cytomegalovirus infection. Each CDR3 protein gets one entry after TCRdb re-called the reads with MiXCR. Of approximately 700,000 distinct CDR3 sequences listed, 35% to 45% are singletons. What was sequenced was PBMCs. Receptors originate from a human donor in good health (CMV status not recorded). Some clones in this sample may be carry-over from other donors' samples. The CDR3 runs from the conserved cysteine through the conserved F or W. Fields, in order: D gene, clone size, J gene, V gene, CDR3 DNA, CDR3 protein. D genes are given only for firm matches. Size is stated for part of the rows, as once, few or many counts, or as a class when the clone is expanded.

NA,once,TRBJ2-1,TRBV12-3/TRBV12-4,TGTGCCAGCAGTGCAAGGGCGGGTTCCTACAATGAGCAGTTCTTC,CASSARAGSYNEQFF
NA,NA,TRBJ2-7,TRBV27,TGTGCCAGCAGGGGCAGTGGTAGTTCCTCACGTTCCTACGAGCAGTACTTC,CASRGSGSSSRSYEQYF
TRBD2,many,TRBJ2-1,TRBV24-1,TGTGCCACCAGTGATCCGGGACTAGCGGATTACAATGAGCAGTTCTTC,CATSDPGLADYNEQFF
TRBD1,few,TRBJ2-1,TRBV7-9,TGTGCCAGCAGCTCAATCCACATAGACAGGGGAACCTACAATGAGCAGTTCTTC,CASSSIHIDRGTYNEQFF
NA,few,TRBJ1-1,TRBV28,TGTGCCAGCACGCAAAACCATGGGAGGAGGACGAACACTGAAGCTTTCTTT,CASTQNHGRRTNTEAFF
NA,NA,TRBJ2-2,TRBV6-1,TGTGCCAGCAGCCGATACGGGCCCCGGACCGGGGAGCTGTTTTTT,CASSRYGPRTGELFF
NA,many,TRBJ2-3,TRBV12-5,TGTGCTAGTGGACTCACAGATACGCAGTATTTT,CASGLTDTQYF
NA,many,TRBJ2-7,TRBV7-2,TGTGCCAGCAGCTTAGGACGGCTCTCCTACGAGCAGTACTTC,CASSLGRLSYEQYF
TRBD2,NA,TRBJ2-7,TRBV28,TGTGCCAGCAGTTTCCCGGGACTATCGGCTCTTGGGTCCTACGAGCAGTACTTC,CASSFPGLSALGSYEQYF
TRBD1,few,TRBJ2-5,TRBV28,TGTGCCAGCAGTTTACGTACCACAGGGGGATCCCAAGAGACCCAGTACTTC,CASSLRTTGGSQETQYF
NA,few,TRBJ2-1,TRBV7-6,TGTGCCAGCATCCCTGACGGTGGCCCCTACAATGAGCAGTTCTTC,CASIPDGGPYNEQFF
NA,NA,TRBJ1-2,TRBV5-6,TGTGCCAGCAGCTTGGGGACAATAGACTATGGCTACACCTTC,CASSLGTIDYGYTF
TRBD1,few,TRBJ1-3,TRBV2,TGTGCCAGCAGGACCGGGACAGGGGGCGGAAACACCATATATTTT,CASRTGTGGGNTIYF
NA,once,TRBJ2-1,TRBV28,TGTGCCAGCATCGGGCAGTTCAATGAGCAGTTCTTC,CASIGQFNEQFF
NA,NA,TRBJ2-7,TRBV19,TGTGCCAGTAGTATAAGCCACGACCTCGAGCAGTACTTC,CASSISHDLEQYF
NA,few,TRBJ2-1,TRBV5-6,TGTGCCAGCAGCTTCACCTCTATAGATGAGCAGTTCTTC,CASSFTSIDEQFF
NA,NA,TRBJ1-2,TRBV3-1,TGTGCCAGCAGCCAAGTTTCTGGGGGCAGCTATGGCTACACCTTC,CASSQVSGGSYGYTF
NA,NA,TRBJ1-1,TRBV12-3/TRBV12-4,TGTGCCAGCAGTTTACGTGTCCTAAACACTGAAGCTTTCTTT,CASSLRVLNTEAFF
TRBD2,NA,TRBJ2-7,TRBV6-6,TGTGCCAGCAGTTACCCGCTTTCAAGCGGGAGGGCCTACGAGCAGTACTTC,CASSYPLSSGRAYEQYF
NA,NA,TRBJ2-7,TRBV27,TGTGCCAGCAGTTCCCGCGGCCAGGCCTCCTACGAGCAGTACTTC,CASSSRGQASYEQYF
NA,few,TRBJ1-1,TRBV20-1,TGCAGTGCTACCGGGACACTGAACACTGAAGCTTTCTTT,CSATGTLNTEAFF
NA,NA,TRBJ1-5,TRBV15,TGTGCCACCAGCTGGGCAGGCAATCAGCCCCAGCATTTT,CATSWAGNQPQHF
NA,few,TRBJ1-6,TRBV4-1,TGCGCCAGCAGCCAGGTTTTGCCCTCACCCCTCCACTTT,CASSQVLPSPLHF
NA,NA,TRBJ2-2,TRBV7-3,TGTGCCAGCAGCCGCAGGGGGGCCGGGGAGCTGTTTTTT,CASSRRGAGELFF
TRBD2,NA,TRBJ2-1,TRBV7-9,TGTGCCAGCAGCCCGACTAGCGGAAGGGGTGTTGAGCAGTTCTTC,CASSPTSGRGVEQFF
NA,NA,TRBJ2-5,TRBV29-1,TGCAGCGTGTATAGCACAGAAGAGACCCAGTACTTC,CSVYSTEETQYF
NA,few,TRBJ1-2,TRBV29-1,TGCAGCGTTGAAAGGCAGGGCTTGGGTGGCTACACCTTC,CSVERQGLGGYTF
NA,few,TRBJ1-3,TRBV7-6,TGTGCCAGCCAGGGAAACTCTGGAAACACCATATATTTT,CASQGNSGNTIYF
NA,few,TRBJ2-1,TRBV19,TGTGCCAGTACTAACCCCTACAATGAGCAGTTCTTC,CASTNPYNEQFF
TRBD2,many,TRBJ2-5,TRBV28,TGTGCCAGCAGTCCGGTGACCGATCTAGCGGGGGATCAAGAGACCCAGTACTTC,CASSPVTDLAGDQETQYF
TRBD1,few,TRBJ2-7,TRBV5-6,TGTGCCAGCAGCCAACCCCCCGGGACAGGGTCCCACGAGCAGTACTTC,CASSQPPGTGSHEQYF
TRBD1,NA,TRBJ1-2,TRBV19,TGTGCCAGTAGTTTCGGACAGGGGAATCCAAGGGGCTACACCTTC,CASSFGQGNPRGYTF
NA,NA,TRBJ2-3,TRBV7-9,TGTGCCAGCAGCTTAGACCCGCTCACAGATACGCAGTATTTT,CASSLDPLTDTQYF